This entry lists 32 T cell receptor beta chains sequenced from one sample in a study of blood T cell repertoires in COVID-19. Profiling relied on immunoSEQ multiplex PCR, and the TCRdb table lists in-frame clones only, not all of them. The data contain about 330,000 clones, roughly 87% of them seen just once; the ten biggest clones take up 4.5% to 7%. Sequencing was carried out using PBMCs or T cells enriched from blood (not recorded which). These receptors were taken from a woman under 40 who had recovered from COVID-19.

The rearrangement uses TRBV18 and TRBJ1-4; tentative D call: TRBD1 (5 bases). The V gene lost 3 bases and the J gene lost 7 bases, with 18 bases spanning the gap. This CDR3 spans 16 amino acids. The germline V gene encodes CDR1 KGHSH and CDR2 LQKENI. The DNA of the CDR3 is TGTGCCAGCTCACCGGGGAGGGGTATTCCTTCTGAAAAACTGTTTTTT. It yields the protein CASSPGRGIPSEKLFF.

The genes are TRBV5-1 and TRBJ1-1; D might be TRBD1 (6 bases). The CDR3 runs to 16 residues. Trimming shortened V by 3 bases and J by 4 bases, and 19 bases separated the two germline ends. Germline CDR1 and CDR2: SGHRS and YFSETQ. The CDR3 protein is CASSSNRTVRSTEAFF. CDR3 DNA: TGCGCCAGCAGCTCGAACAGGACAGTGAGGTCCACTGAAGCTTTCTTT.

This chain uses TRBV30 with TRBJ1-4; tentatively, D is TRBD1 (6 bases). There are 16 residues in the CDR3. V lost 5 bases, J lost 4 bases, and 20 bases lay in between. Germline loops: CDR1 GTSNPN, CDR2 SVGIG (reference sequence). CDR3 in amino acids: CAWERPPGQSNEKLFF. CDR3 sequence (DNA): TGTGCCTGGGAGCGGCCTCCCGGACAGAGTAATGAAAAACTGTTTTTT.

This rearrangement joins TRBV27 to TRBJ1-2, with no clear D. V lost 11 bases and J lost 8, with 33 bases in between. The CDR3 runs 17 residues. Germline CDR1 MNHEY, CDR2 SMNVEV (reference sequence). The CDR3 DNA reads as TGTGCCGCTCCGCGTTCGCCGGCCACCCGTCGGGTTAGGGGCTACACCTTC. Its protein is CAAPRSPATRRVRGYTF.

The CDR3 spells CASSSPGTGLYGYTF. CDR3 nucleotides: TGTGCCAGCAGTTCTCCCGGGACAGGCCTCTATGGCTACACCTTC. V gene TRBV25-1 combines with J gene TRBJ1-2; 8 positions match TRBD1. The germline CDR1 and CDR2 sequences are MGHDK and SYGVNS. The CDR3 has 15 residues. V dropped 5 bases and J dropped 4; count of bases not matched to a gene: 9.

The rearrangement links TRBV6-5 to TRBJ1-1; D is uncertain. V was trimmed by 6 bases and J by 1 base, leaving 9 bases between them. The CDR3 consists of 13 residues. Per the germline V gene, CDR1 is MNHEY and CDR2 is SVGAGI. CDR3 in amino acids: CASSRLENTEAFF. The CDR3, as DNA: TGTGCCAGCAGCCGGCTAGAGAACACTGAAGCTTTCTTT.

The V call is TRBV30, the J call TRBJ2-1; 16 bases are a match to TRBD2. V dropped 1 base and J dropped 14; count of bases not matched to a gene: 11. CDR1 is GTSNPN, CDR2 SVGIG, per germline (reference sequence). The CDR3 covers 16 residues. This CDR3 reads CAWSGTAGLAGGAEFF. The CDR3 DNA is TGTGCCTGGAGTGGGACCGCGGGACTAGCGGGGGGGGCCGAGTTCTTC.

This rearrangement joins TRBV5-5 to TRBJ1-2, with TRBD1 matching over 8 bases. The CDR3 is made up of 16 amino acids. V trimming: 1 base; J trimming: 6 bases; junction bases outside the gene matches: 11. Germline V gives CDR1 SGHKS, CDR2 YYEKEE (reference sequence). In DNA, the CDR3 is TGTGCCAGCAGCTTGAAGGCCGGGACAGGTTGGGATGGCTACACCTTC. Its protein product is CASSLKAGTGWDGYTF.

The chain joins TRBV5-1 to TRBJ2-6; D possibly corresponds to TRBD1 (6 bases). CDR3 length: 21 residues. The V end lost 3 bases, the J end lost 1 base, and 26 bases lay between the germline ends. Germline CDR1 and CDR2: SGHRS and YFSETQ. The chain's CDR3 is CASSWTTTGSTLISGANVLTF. Here the CDR3 DNA reads TGCGCCAGCAGCTGGACAACGACAGGTTCCACCCTTATATCTGGGGCCAACGTCCTGACTTTC.

This clone came up a few times. The rearrangement links TRBV5-4 to TRBJ1-2, with D possibly matching TRBD1 (6 bases). Trimming shortened V by 0 bases and J by 8 bases, and 14 bases separated the two germline ends. In germline, CDR1 is SGHNT, CDR2 YYREEE (reference sequence). The CDR3 is 14 residues long. CDR3 residues: CASSLDRVLSGYTF. The CDR3 DNA follows: TGTGCCAGCAGCTTGGACAGGGTGTTGAGCGGCTACACCTTC.

This chain links TRBV15 with TRBJ1-1, with TRBD1 identical over 7 bases. Germline lookup yields CDR1 LNHNV and CDR2 YYDKDF (reference sequence). V was clipped by 3 bases and J by 7 bases; unmatched bases: 8. This CDR3 contains 14 residues. CDR3 sequence (DNA): TGTGCCACCAGCAGGCCGACAGGGAGCTATGAAGCTTTCTTT. It is translated as CATSRPTGSYEAFF. The whole variable domain, remainder taken from reference TRBV15 and TRBJ1-1, is DAMVIQNPRYQVTQFGKPVTLSCSQTLNHNVMYWYQQKSSQAPKLLFHYYDKDFNNEADTPDNFQSRRPNTSFCFLDIRSPGLGDTAMYLCATSRPTGSYEAFFGQGTRLTVV.

The V gene is TRBV19, the J gene TRBJ1-2; the D gene is possibly TRBD1 (6 bases). This CDR3 is built from 12 residues. The germline gives CDR1 LNHDA, CDR2 SQIVND (reference sequence). Deletions cut 6 bases from V and 5 bases from J, with 10 bases between. As DNA, the CDR3 is TGTGCCAGTAGAACAGGGAGATATGGCTACACCTTC. Amino acid sequence: CASRTGRYGYTF.

Here the CDR3 reads CASSLIQGALNYGYTF. The CDR3 DNA reads as TGTGCCAGCAGCCTAATTCAGGGGGCCCTCAACTATGGCTACACCTTC. This sequence joins TRBV7-9 and TRBJ1-2; 8 nucleotides agree with TRBD1. V trimming: 5 bases; J trimming: 2 bases; junction bases outside the gene matches: 10. The CDR3 has 16 residues. Germline V gene sequence: CDR1 SEHNR, CDR2 FQNEAQ (reference sequence). The full variable domain, in which reference TRBV7-9 and TRBJ1-2 provide the parts outside the CDR3, is DTGVSQNPRHKITKRGQNVTFRCDPISEHNRLYWYRQTLGQGPEFLTYFQNEAQLEKSRLLSDRFSAERPKGSFSTLEIQRTEQGDSAMYLCASSLIQGALNYGYTFGSGTRLTVV.

This clone was seen repeatedly, ten times or more. The chain uses TRBV7-2 and TRBJ2-7, with 8 positions matching TRBD1. The CDR3 contains 14 residues. In germline, CDR1 is SGHTA, CDR2 FQGNSA. V lost 3 bases to trimming and J lost 7 bases; unmatched junction nucleotides: 8. The CDR3 nucleotides are TGTGCCAGCAGCTTGGGCAGGGGGCTCGGAGAGCAGTACTTC. Translating it yields CASSLGRGLGEQYF. The entire variable domain, with the rest obtained from reference TRBV7-2 and TRBJ2-7, is as follows: GAGVSQSPSNKVTEKGKDVELRCDPISGHTALYWYRQSLGQGLEFLIYFQGNSAPDKSGLPSDRFSAERTGGSVSTLTIQRTQQEDSAVYLCASSLGRGLGEQYFGPGTRLTVT.

This clone was seen once. This chain connects TRBV5-1 to TRBJ1-5, with a tentative D call TRBD1 (6 bases). Trimming removed 4 bases from V and 5 bases from J, with 10 bases in between. From germline, CDR1 is SGHRS and CDR2 YFSETQ. There are 13 residues in the CDR3. In nucleotides, the CDR3 is TGCGCCAGCAGCGAAGGACAGTATCAGCCCCAGCATTTT. It yields the protein CASSEGQYQPQHF.

The chain couples TRBV5-1 to TRBJ2-7; D might be TRBD1 (5 bases). Per germline, CDR1 SGHRS and CDR2 YFSETQ. The length of the CDR3 is 17 residues. Trimming removed 2 bases from V and 4 bases from J, with 22 bases in between. The CDR3 nucleotides are TGCGCCAGCAGCTTAGGAATCCACCCGGACATGACTTACGAGCAGTACTTC. Translated: CASSLGIHPDMTYEQYF.

This clone was observed once. The J gene is TRBJ2-1, the V gene TRBV7-3, with D tentatively TRBD2 (5 bases). Trimming shortened V by 0 bases and J by 7 bases, and 7 bases separated the two germline ends. Germline lookup yields CDR1 SGHTA and CDR2 FQGTGA. The CDR3 consists of 13 residues. This CDR3 is CASSLTEVNEQFF. CDR3 nucleotides: TGTGCCAGCAGCTTAACGGAGGTTAATGAGCAGTTCTTC.

The genes are TRBV5-4 and TRBJ1-6; D may be TRBD1 (5 bases). The CDR3 is 16 amino acids. V lost 0 bases, J lost 6 bases, and 13 bases lay in between. CDR1 and CDR2 from the germline V gene are SGHNT and YYREEE (reference sequence). As DNA, the CDR3 is TGTGCCAGCAGCTTGGCATCCGGGGGGAGTAATTCACCCCTCCACTTT. Its protein product is CASSLASGGSNSPLHF.

The table lists this clone with a count of one. The CDR3 DNA reads TGTGCCTGGGGGGGGGCCGCCAGGGCCCAGAACACTGAAGCTTTCTTT. It encodes CAWGGAARAQNTEAFF. J is TRBJ1-1 and V is TRBV30; possible D gene TRBD1, 6 bases. The CDR3 runs 16 residues. V was clipped by 5 bases and J by 1 base, with 20 bases between them. The germline gives CDR1 GTSNPN, CDR2 SVGIG (reference sequence).

This sequence joins TRBV14 and TRBJ2-3; a weak D match, TRBD2 (5 bases). Germline V CDR1 and CDR2: SGHDN, FVKESK. Trimming took 0 bases from V and 4 from J, leaving 11 bases between them. The CDR3 runs to 15 residues. The CDR3 here is CASSQDRRRPDTQYF. The CDR3, as DNA: TGTGCCAGCAGCCAAGACCGACGGAGGCCAGATACGCAGTATTTT.

The V gene is TRBV7-2, the J gene TRBJ2-5; 9 nucleotides match TRBD2. With 1 base clipped from V and 5 bases from J, the junction kept 11 bases outside the gene matches. CDR1 is SGHTA, CDR2 FQGNSA, per germline. The CDR3 length is 17 residues. CDR3 region: CASSLGPPGGGEETQYF. CDR3 DNA: TGTGCCAGCAGCTTAGGGCCGCCAGGCGGGGGGGAGGAGACCCAGTACTTC.

CDR3 protein: CASWQKNTGELFF. CDR3 DNA sequence: TGTGCCAGCTGGCAGAAGAACACCGGGGAGCTGTTTTTT. The rearrangement links TRBV25-1 to TRBJ2-2; D remains ambiguous. Germline loops: CDR1 MGHDK, CDR2 SYGVNS. The CDR3 is 13 residues long. V lost 8 bases and J lost 1, with 8 bases in between.

V is TRBV3-1 (or the pseudogene TRBV3-2) and J is TRBJ2-3; D perhaps matches TRBD1 (5 bases). The CDR3 is 13 amino acids. From germline, CDR1 is LGHDT and CDR2 YNNKEL (reference sequence). Trimming pared 4 bases from V and 4 bases from J, leaving 9 bases between. This chain's CDR3 is CASSRRGADTQYF. For the CDR3, the DNA is TGTGCCAGCAGCCGAAGGGGCGCAGATACGCAGTATTTT.

The CDR3: CASSERQHNQPQHF. CDR3 DNA: TGTGCCAGCAGTGAACGACAGCACAATCAGCCCCAGCATTTT. The V gene is TRBV6-1, the J gene TRBJ1-5, with D tentatively TRBD1 (5 bases). Trimming pared 2 bases from V and 3 bases from J, leaving 8 bases between. The CDR3 extends over 14 amino acids. CDR1 is MNHNS, CDR2 SASEGT, per germline.

J is TRBJ1-1 and V is TRBV2, with D unresolved. V was trimmed by 8 bases and J by 4 bases, leaving 14 bases between them. The CDR3 has 13 residues. Germline CDR1 is SNHLY and CDR2 is FYNNEI. CDR3 sequence: CASPGAEATEAFF. CDR3 DNA: TGTGCCAGCCCTGGAGCCGAGGCCACTGAAGCTTTCTTT.

The V call is TRBV7-8, the J call TRBJ1-1; unclear D gene. The germline V gene encodes CDR1 SGHVS and CDR2 FQNEAQ. Deletions cut 5 bases from V and 0 bases from J, with 7 bases between. The CDR3 extends over 13 amino acids. This CDR3 is CASSPNLNTEAFF. CDR3 sequence (DNA): TGTGCCAGCAGCCCCAATTTGAACACTGAAGCTTTCTTT. Full variable domain (rest looked up from reference TRBV7-8 and TRBJ1-1): GAGVSQSPRYKVAKRGQDVALRCDPISGHVSLFWYQQALGQGPEFLTYFQNEAQLDKSGLPSDRFFAERPEGSVSTLKIQRTQQEDSAVYLCASSPNLNTEAFFGQGTRLTVV.

V is TRBV10-3 and J is TRBJ1-1; a weak D match, TRBD1 (5 bases). Germline V CDR1 and CDR2: ENHRY, SYGVKD. The CDR3 is 15 amino acids. Between the trimmed V and J ends, which lost 1 base and 1 base, there was a span of 10 bases. CDR3 amino acids: CAISEWLGGNTEAFF. CDR3 DNA: TGTGCCATCAGTGAGTGGCTGGGGGGGAACACTGAAGCTTTCTTT.

This sequence joins TRBV29-1 and TRBJ1-1; no clear D. The germline V and J ends were trimmed by 7 bases and 4 bases, with 13 bases remaining between them. The CDR3 spans 12 residues. Germline V gives CDR1 SQVTM, CDR2 ANQGSEA. In nucleotides, the CDR3 is TGCAGCGGGGCGATCATGCGCACTGAAGCTTTCTTT. It is translated as CSGAIMRTEAFF.

This rearrangement joins TRBV11-2 to TRBJ1-1; 7 nucleotides line up with TRBD1. V trimming: 2 bases; J trimming: 3 bases; junction bases outside the gene matches: 3. Germline CDR1 reads SGHAT; CDR2 reads FQNNGV. The CDR3 has 14 amino acids. CDR3: CASSLRDSDTEAFF. CDR3 in DNA: TGTGCCAGCAGCTTACGGGACAGCGACACTGAAGCTTTCTTT. Full variable domain (rest looked up from reference TRBV11-2 and TRBJ1-1): EAGVAQSPRYKIIEKRQSVAFWCNPISGHATLYWYQQILGQGPKLLIQFQNNGVVDDSQLPKDRFSAERLKGVDSTLKIQPAKLEDSAVYLCASSLRDSDTEAFFGQGTRLTVV.

The chain carries TRBV7-8 and TRBJ2-5; 9 positions agree with TRBD1. Germline values: CDR1 SGHVS, CDR2 FQNEAQ. Losses at the gene ends were 6 bases for V and 5 bases for J; bases not matched to a gene: 4. The CDR3 sequence is 13 residues long. In nucleotides, the CDR3 is TGTGCCAGCAGGGACAGGGGCTGGGAGACCCAGTACTTC. This codes for CASRDRGWETQYF. The full variable domain, in which reference TRBV7-8 and TRBJ2-5 provide the parts outside the CDR3, is GAGVSQSPRYKVAKRGQDVALRCDPISGHVSLFWYQQALGQGPEFLTYFQNEAQLDKSGLPSDRFFAERPEGSVSTLKIQRTQQEDSAVYLCASRDRGWETQYFGPGTRLLVL.

The chain is built from TRBV30 and TRBJ1-2, with D uncertain. The CDR3 sequence is 15 residues long. Germline V CDR1 and CDR2: GTSNPN, SVGIG (reference sequence). V was pared by 5 bases and J by 4 bases, with 20 bases between. In DNA form, the CDR3 reads TGTGCCTGGTCCCCCCCGGAGGGCCTGGCCTATGGCTACACCTTC. Translation: CAWSPPEGLAYGYTF.

This clone is a singleton in its sample. This chain connects TRBV25-1 to TRBJ1-1; a possible D gene is TRBD1 (5 bases). Between the trimmed V and J ends, which lost 5 bases and 5 bases, there was a span of 12 bases. This CDR3 has 13 residues. CDR1 MGHDK and CDR2 SYGVNS come from the germline V gene. CDR3 sequence reads: CASSIQAGTEAFF. As DNA, the CDR3 is TGTGCCAGCAGTATACAGGCGGGGACTGAAGCTTTCTTT.